This T cell receptor (beta chain) was sequenced in a study of molecular identifiers for immune sequencing clone quantification. TCRdb used MiXCR to reprocess the PCR reads, holding one entry per CDR3 protein. The table has around 480,000 distinct CDR3 sequences, 25% seen once. The authors gated naive CD8 T cells as CD8+CD4-CCR7+CD45RA+ for sorting. This CDR3 contains 14 residues. Germline V gene lookup returns CDR1 SGHVS and CDR2 FNYEAQ. V shed 1 base and J shed 2 bases, with 9 bases lying between them. J is TRBJ2-7 and V is TRBV7-6, with unresolved D. The sequence derives from a human donor in good health. Some libraries in this study had Jurkat cell RNA spiked in. Specimen: naive CD8+ T cells from blood, with Jurkat cell RNA spiked in. Subset here: FACS-sorted CD8+CD4-CCR7+CD45RA+ naive T cells. CDR3 sequence (DNA): TGTGCCAGCAGCTTAGTTCCACAAGCCTACGAGCAGTACTTC. Protein: CASSLVPQAYEQYF.